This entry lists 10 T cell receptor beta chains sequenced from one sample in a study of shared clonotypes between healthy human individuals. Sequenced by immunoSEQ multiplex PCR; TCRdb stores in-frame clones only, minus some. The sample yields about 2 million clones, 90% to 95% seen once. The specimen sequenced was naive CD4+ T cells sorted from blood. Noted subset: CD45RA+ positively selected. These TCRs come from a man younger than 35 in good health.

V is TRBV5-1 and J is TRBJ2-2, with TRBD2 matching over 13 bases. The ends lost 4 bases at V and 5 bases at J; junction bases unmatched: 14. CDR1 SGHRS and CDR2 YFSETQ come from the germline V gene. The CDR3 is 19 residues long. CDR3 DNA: TGCGCCAGCAGCCCCGGACTAGCGGGAGCGCCCCCGCGGACCGGGGAGCTGTTTTTT. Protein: CASSPGLAGAPPRTGELFF. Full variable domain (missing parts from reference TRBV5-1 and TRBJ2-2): KAGVTQTPRYLIKTRGQQVTLSCSPISGHRSVSWYQQTPGQGLQFLFEYFSETQRNKGNFPGRFSGRQFSNSRSEMNVSTLELGDSALYLCASSPGLAGAPPRTGELFFGEGSRLTVL.

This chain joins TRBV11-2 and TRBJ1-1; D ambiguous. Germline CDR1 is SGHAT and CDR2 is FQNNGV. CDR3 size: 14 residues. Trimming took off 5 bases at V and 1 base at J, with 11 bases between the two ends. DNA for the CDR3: TGTGCCAGCAGCCTGATAGAGGGGAACACTGAAGCTTTCTTT. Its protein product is CASSLIEGNTEAFF.

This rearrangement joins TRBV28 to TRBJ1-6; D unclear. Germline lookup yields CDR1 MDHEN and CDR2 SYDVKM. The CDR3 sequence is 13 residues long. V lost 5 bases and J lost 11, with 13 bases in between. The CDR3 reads CASSGDVKTPLHF. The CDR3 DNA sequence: TGTGCCAGCAGTGGCGACGTTAAGACACCCCTCCACTTT.

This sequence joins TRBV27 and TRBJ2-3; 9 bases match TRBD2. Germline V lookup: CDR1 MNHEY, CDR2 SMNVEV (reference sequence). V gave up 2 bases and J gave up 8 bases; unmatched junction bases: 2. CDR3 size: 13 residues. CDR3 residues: CASSLQRGATQYF. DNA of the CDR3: TGTGCCAGCAGTTTACAGCGGGGGGCTACGCAGTATTTT.

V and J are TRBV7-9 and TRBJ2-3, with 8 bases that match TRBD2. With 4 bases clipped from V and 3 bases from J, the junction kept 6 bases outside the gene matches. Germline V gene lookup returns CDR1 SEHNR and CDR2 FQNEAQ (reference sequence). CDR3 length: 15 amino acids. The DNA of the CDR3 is TGTGCCAGCAGCTCGCGGGGGGCCGGAACAGATACGCAGTATTTT. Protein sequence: CASSSRGAGTDTQYF.

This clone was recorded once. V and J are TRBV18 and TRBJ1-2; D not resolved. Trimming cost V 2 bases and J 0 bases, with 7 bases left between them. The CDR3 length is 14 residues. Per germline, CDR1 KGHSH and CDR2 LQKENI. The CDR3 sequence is CASSPNLSNYGYTF. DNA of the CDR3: TGTGCCAGCTCACCAAACCTCTCTAACTATGGCTACACCTTC.

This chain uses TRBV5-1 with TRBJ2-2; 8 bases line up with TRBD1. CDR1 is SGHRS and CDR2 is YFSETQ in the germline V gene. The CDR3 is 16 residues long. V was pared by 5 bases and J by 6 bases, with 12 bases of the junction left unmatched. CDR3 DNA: TGCGCCAGCAGTTCCCTCGGGCAGGGGGCAGCCGGGGAGCTGTTTTTT. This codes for CASSSLGQGAAGELFF.

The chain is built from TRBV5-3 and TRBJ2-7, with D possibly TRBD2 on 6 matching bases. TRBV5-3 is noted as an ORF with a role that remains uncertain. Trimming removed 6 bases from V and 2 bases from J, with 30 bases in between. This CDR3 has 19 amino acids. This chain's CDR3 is CARTARGTVKEPSPYEQYF. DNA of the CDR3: TGTGCCAGAACCGCCCGGGGGACCGTAAAAGAGCCGTCCCCCTACGAGCAGTACTTC.

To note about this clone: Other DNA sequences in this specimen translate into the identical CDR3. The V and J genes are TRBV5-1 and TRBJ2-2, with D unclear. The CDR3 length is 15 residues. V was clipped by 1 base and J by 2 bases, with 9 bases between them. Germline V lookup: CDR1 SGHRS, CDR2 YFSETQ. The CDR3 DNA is TGCGCCAGCAGCTTGCGGACGGCAAACACCGGGGAGCTGTTTTTT. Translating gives CASSLRTANTGELFF. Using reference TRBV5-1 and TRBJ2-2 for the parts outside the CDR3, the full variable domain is KAGVTQTPRYLIKTRGQQVTLSCSPISGHRSVSWYQQTPGQGLQFLFEYFSETQRNKGNFPGRFSGRQFSNSRSEMNVSTLELGDSALYLCASSLRTANTGELFFGEGSRLTVL.

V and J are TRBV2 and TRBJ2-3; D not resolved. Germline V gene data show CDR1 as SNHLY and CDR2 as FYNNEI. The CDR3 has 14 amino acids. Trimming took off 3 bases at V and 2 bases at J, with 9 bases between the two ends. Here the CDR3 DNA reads TGTGCCAGCAGTGATAACAGTGACACAGATACGCAGTATTTT. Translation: CASSDNSDTDTQYF.